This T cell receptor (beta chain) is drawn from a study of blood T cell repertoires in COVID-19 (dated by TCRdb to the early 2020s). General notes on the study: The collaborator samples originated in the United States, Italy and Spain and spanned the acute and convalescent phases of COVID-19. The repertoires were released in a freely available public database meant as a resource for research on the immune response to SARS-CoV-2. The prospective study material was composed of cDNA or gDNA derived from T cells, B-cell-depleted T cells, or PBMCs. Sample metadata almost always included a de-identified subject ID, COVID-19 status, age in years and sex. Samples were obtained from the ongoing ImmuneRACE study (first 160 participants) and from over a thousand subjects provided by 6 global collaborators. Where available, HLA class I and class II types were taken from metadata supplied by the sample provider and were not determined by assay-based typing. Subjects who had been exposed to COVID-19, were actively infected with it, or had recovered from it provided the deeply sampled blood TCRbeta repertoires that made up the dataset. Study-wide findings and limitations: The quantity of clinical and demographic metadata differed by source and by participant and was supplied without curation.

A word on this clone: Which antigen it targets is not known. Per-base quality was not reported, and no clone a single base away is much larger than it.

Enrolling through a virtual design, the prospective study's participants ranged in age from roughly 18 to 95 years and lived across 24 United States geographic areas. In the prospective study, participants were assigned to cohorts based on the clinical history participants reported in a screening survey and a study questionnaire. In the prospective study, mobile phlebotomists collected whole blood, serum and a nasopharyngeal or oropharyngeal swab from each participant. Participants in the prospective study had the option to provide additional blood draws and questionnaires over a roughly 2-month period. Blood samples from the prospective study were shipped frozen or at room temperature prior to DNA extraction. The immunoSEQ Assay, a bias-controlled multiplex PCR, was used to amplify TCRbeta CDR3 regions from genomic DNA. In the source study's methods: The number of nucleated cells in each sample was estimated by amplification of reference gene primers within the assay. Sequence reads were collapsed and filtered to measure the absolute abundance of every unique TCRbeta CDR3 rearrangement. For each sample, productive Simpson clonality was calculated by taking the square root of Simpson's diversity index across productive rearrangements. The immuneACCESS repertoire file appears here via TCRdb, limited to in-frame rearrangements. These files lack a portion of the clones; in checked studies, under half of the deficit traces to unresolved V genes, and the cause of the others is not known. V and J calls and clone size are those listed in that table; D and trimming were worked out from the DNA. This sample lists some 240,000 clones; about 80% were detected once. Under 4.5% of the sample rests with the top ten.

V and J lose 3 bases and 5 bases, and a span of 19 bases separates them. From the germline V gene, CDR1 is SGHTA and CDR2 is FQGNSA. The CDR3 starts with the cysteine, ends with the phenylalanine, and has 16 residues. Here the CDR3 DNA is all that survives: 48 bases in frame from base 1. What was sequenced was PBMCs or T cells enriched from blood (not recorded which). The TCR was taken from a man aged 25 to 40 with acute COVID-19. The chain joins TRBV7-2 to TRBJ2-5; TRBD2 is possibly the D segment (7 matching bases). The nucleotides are TGTGCCAGCAGCTTGCGACGGGGGGCCCGGGGGGAGACCCAGTACTTC. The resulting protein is CASSLRRGARGETQYF.